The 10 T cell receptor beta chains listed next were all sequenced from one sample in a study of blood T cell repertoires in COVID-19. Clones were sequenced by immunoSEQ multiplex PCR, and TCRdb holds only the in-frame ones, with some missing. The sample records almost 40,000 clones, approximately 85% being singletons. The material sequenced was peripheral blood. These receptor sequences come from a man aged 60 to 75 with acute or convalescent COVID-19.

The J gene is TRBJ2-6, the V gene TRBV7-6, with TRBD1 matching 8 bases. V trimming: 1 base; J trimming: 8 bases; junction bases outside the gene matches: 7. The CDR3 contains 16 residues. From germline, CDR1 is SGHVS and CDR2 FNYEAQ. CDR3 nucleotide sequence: TGTGCCAGCAGCTTAGTCGGAACAGGGGGACCCAACGTCCTGACTTTC. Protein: CASSLVGTGGPNVLTF.

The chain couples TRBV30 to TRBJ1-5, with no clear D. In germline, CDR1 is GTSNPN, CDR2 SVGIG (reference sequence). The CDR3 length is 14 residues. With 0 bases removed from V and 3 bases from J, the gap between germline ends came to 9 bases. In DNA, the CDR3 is TGTGCCTGGAGTGTACTCGGGGTCAATCAGCCCCAGCATTTT. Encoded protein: CAWSVLGVNQPQHF.

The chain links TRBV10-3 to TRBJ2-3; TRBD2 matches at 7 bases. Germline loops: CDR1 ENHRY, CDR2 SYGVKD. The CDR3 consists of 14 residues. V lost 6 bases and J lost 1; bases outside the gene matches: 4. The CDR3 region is CAIRSGEGTDTQYF. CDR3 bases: TGTGCCATCAGGAGCGGGGAGGGCACAGATACGCAGTATTTT.

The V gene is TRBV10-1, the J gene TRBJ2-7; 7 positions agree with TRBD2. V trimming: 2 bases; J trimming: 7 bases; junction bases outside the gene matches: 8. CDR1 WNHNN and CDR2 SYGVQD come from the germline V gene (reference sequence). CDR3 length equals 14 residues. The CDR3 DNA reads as TGCGCCAGCAGTGAGAGGGCGGGAGTGGGGGAGCAGTACTTC. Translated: CASSERAGVGEQYF.

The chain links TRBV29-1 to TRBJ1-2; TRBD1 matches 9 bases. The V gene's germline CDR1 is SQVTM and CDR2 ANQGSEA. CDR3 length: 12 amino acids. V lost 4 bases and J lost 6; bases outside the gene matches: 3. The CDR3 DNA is TGCAGCGTTGTTTGGGACAGGGATGGCTACACCTTC. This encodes CSVVWDRDGYTF.

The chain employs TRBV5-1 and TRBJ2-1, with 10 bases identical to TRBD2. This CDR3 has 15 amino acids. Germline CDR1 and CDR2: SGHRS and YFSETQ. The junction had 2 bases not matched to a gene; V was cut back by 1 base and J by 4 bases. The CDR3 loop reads CASSLTSGDYNEQFF. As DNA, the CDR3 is TGCGCCAGCAGCTTGACTAGCGGGGATTACAATGAGCAGTTCTTC.

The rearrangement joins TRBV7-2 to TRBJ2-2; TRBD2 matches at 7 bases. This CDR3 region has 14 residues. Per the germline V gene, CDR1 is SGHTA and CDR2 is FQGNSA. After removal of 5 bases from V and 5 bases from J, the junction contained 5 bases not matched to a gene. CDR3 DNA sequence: TGTGCCAGCAGCCTGGGAGCGGGGACCGGGGAGCTGTTTTTT. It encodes CASSLGAGTGELFF.

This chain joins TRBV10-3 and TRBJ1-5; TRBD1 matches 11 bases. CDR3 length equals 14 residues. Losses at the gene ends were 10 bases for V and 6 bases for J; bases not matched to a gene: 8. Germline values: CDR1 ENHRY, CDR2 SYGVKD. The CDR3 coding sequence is TGTGCCACCATGGGACAGGGGGAAGGTCAGCCCCAGCATTTT. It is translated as CATMGQGEGQPQHF.

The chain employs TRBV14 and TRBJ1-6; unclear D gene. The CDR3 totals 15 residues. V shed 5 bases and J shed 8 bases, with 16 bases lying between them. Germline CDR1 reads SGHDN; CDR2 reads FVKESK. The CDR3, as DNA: TGTGCCAGCAGCGAACTCTCTAGAGACGATTCACCCCTCCACTTT. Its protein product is CASSELSRDDSPLHF.

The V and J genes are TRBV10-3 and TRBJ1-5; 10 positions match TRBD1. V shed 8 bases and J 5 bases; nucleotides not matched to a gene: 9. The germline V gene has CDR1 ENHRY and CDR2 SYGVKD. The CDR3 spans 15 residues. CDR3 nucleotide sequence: TGTGCCATCTCCAGCACCGGGACAGGGGATCAGCCCCAGCATTTT. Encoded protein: CAISSTGTGDQPQHF.